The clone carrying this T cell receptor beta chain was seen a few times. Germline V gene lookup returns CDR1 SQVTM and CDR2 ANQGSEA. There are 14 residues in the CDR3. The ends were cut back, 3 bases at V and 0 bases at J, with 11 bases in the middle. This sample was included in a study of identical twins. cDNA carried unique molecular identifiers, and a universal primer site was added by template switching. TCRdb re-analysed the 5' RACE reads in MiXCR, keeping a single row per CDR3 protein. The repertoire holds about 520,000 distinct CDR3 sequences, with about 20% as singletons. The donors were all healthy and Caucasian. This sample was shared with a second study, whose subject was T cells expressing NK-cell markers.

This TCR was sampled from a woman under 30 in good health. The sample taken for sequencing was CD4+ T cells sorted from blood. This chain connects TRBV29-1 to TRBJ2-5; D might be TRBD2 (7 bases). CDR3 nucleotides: TGCAGCGTTGACGGGGGGCTAAACCAAGAGACCCAGTACTTC. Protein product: CSVDGGLNQETQYF.